These 13 T cell receptor beta chains were all obtained from the same sample, sequenced in a study of pediatric ulcerative colitis. Using immunoSEQ multiplex PCR, the repertoire was profiled, and TCRdb retains in-frame clones only, with some absent. The sample carries 35,000 or so clones, roughly 72% recorded once. One to two pinch biopsies were taken from the rectum during colonoscopy. Specimen: gut tissue. The receptors derive from a boy younger than 18 with moderate ulcerative colitis.

The gene calls are TRBV5-5 and TRBJ1-1; D unclear. Germline loops: CDR1 SGHKS, CDR2 YYEKEE (reference sequence). The V end was cut by 2 bases, the J end by 0 bases, with 5 bases between. This CDR3 has 13 amino acids. For the CDR3, the DNA is TGTGCCAGCAGCTTTTCTCTGAACACTGAAGCTTTCTTT. Its protein is CASSFSLNTEAFF.

This clone has just a few counts. The rearrangement uses TRBV7-2 and TRBJ1-6; no reliable D call. Per germline, CDR1 SGHTA and CDR2 FQGNSA. Trimming took 0 bases from V and 12 from J, leaving 12 bases between them. There are 14 residues in the CDR3. The CDR3 nucleotides are TGTGCCAGCAGCTTAGCCCGGGCGGGAGGACCCCTCCACTTT. This translates into CASSLARAGGPLHF.

V is TRBV4-1 and J is TRBJ2-7, with 8 nucleotides matching TRBD2. CDR3 length equals 18 residues. Germline V gene lookup returns CDR1 MGHRA and CDR2 YSYEKL. After removal of 0 bases from V and 5 bases from J, the junction contained 15 bases not matched to a gene. In DNA, the CDR3 is TGCGCCAGCAGCCAAGAGGGAGCAGTAGCGGGATTGTCCCACGAGCAGTACTTC. It yields the protein CASSQEGAVAGLSHEQYF.

V usage is TRBV6-1 and J usage is TRBJ2-1; no firm D call. The CDR3 sequence is 15 residues long. V was trimmed by 4 bases and J by 1 base, leaving 11 bases between them. Looked up from germline, CDR1 is MNHNS and CDR2 is SASEGT. The CDR3 DNA follows: TGTGCCAGCAGTGTAGACACGATATCCTACAATGAGCAGTTCTTC. It is translated as CASSVDTISYNEQFF.

The CDR3 here is CASSSPNGNTIYF. CDR3 coding DNA: TGTGCCAGCAGTTCACCAAACGGAAACACCATATATTTT. The genes are TRBV6-6 and TRBJ1-3; D unclear. The CDR3 covers 13 residues. Trimming stripped 4 bases from V and 4 bases from J, with 8 bases between. CDR1 and CDR2 from the germline V gene are MNHNY and SVGAGI (reference sequence).

This chain connects TRBV7-2 to TRBJ1-6, with D tentatively TRBD1 (5 bases). The CDR3 extends over 18 amino acids. Germline V gene lookup returns CDR1 SGHTA and CDR2 FQGNSA. Trimming pared 1 base from V and 7 bases from J, leaving 20 bases between. The CDR3 reads CASSLGGVRGARNSPLHF. The CDR3 DNA reads as TGTGCCAGCAGCTTAGGCGGTGTTCGGGGCGCGAGAAATTCACCCCTCCACTTT. Using reference TRBV7-2 and TRBJ1-6 for the parts outside the CDR3, the full variable domain is GAGVSQSPSNKVTEKGKDVELRCDPISGHTALYWYRQSLGQGLEFLIYFQGNSAPDKSGLPSDRFSAERTGGSVSTLTIQRTQQEDSAVYLCASSLGGVRGARNSPLHFGNGTRLTVT.

The chain joins TRBV29-1 to TRBJ2-2, with D perhaps being TRBD1 or TRBD2 (5 bases each). The germline CDR1 and CDR2 sequences are SQVTM and ANQGSEA. The V end lost 5 bases, the J end lost 7 bases, and 14 bases lay between the germline ends. The CDR3 has 13 residues. DNA for the CDR3: TGCAGCGTTACTAGGGGTGGTTACGGGGAGCTGTTTTTT. Translated, it gives CSVTRGGYGELFF.

This chain uses TRBV27 with TRBJ2-7, with 12 bases that match TRBD2. CDR1 and CDR2 (germline): MNHEY, SMNVEV (reference sequence). The ends lost 4 bases at V and 4 bases at J; junction bases unmatched: 8. The CDR3 runs 16 residues. In DNA, the CDR3 is TGTGCCAGCAGTTACCCTCGACTAGCGGGGGAGTACGAGCAGTACTTC. Encoded protein: CASSYPRLAGEYEQYF.

The rearrangement uses TRBV4-2 and TRBJ2-4; 8 nucleotides line up with TRBD2. Germline values: CDR1 LGHNA, CDR2 YNFKEQ. The V gene end was trimmed by 4 bases and the J gene end by 4 bases; junction bases not matched to a gene: 15. The CDR3 consists of 18 residues. In DNA, the CDR3 is TGTGCCAGCAGCCCCCCGTGGGGAGCGGGGGCCCGGAAAAACATTCAGTACTTC. It translates to CASSPPWGAGARKNIQYF.

The sample holds one count of this clone. The rearrangement links TRBV4-2 to TRBJ1-2, with TRBD1 as a possible D gene (5 bases). The germline V gene encodes CDR1 LGHNA and CDR2 YNFKEQ. The CDR3 loop spans 13 amino acids. V was shortened by 2 bases and J by 6 bases, with 10 bases between the two germline ends. The CDR3 spells CASSQSRGDGYTF. CDR3 in DNA: TGTGCCAGCAGCCAATCAAGAGGGGATGGCTACACCTTC.

This clone was seen a handful of times. CDR3 in DNA: TGTGCCAGTACCGAAGACAGGGTAGATTGTCCCCAGCATTTT. Translated: CASTEDRVDCPQHF. The V and J genes are TRBV19 and TRBJ1-5; TRBD1 aligns across 7 bases. The CDR3 totals 14 residues. Trimming removed 7 bases from V and 10 bases from J; junction bases left unmatched: 13. Per the germline V gene, CDR1 is LNHDA and CDR2 is SQIVND (reference sequence).

V usage is TRBV7-9 and J usage is TRBJ2-1; 7 nucleotides agree with TRBD2. This CDR3 is built from 18 residues. The J segment lost 1 base and the V segment lost 5 bases, leaving 14 bases of the junction unmatched. Germline-derived CDR1 and CDR2 are SEHNR and FQNEAQ (reference sequence). The CDR3 spells CASSRLAVSSLSYNEQFF. The CDR3, as DNA: TGTGCCAGCAGCCGACTAGCCGTCAGCAGTTTGTCCTACAATGAGCAGTTCTTC.

Details on this clone: The junction shows a germline mismatch at one end, possibly a read error. The chain couples TRBV5-6 to TRBJ1-4; a weak D match, TRBD1 (6 bases). CDR3 length: 14 amino acids. CDR1 is SGHDT, CDR2 YYEEEE, per germline. CDR3 residues: CASSGHPTGWEKIF. In DNA form, the CDR3 reads TGTGCCAGCAGCGGGCATCCCACAGGGTGGGAAAAAATTTTT.